The 15 T cell receptor beta chains listed next were all sequenced from one sample in a study of T cells in Graves' hyperthyroidism and ophthalmopathy. Researchers took RNA transcripts and amplified the TCR beta CDR3 regions from them. The HTBI set primed first-round TCR CDR3 RT-PCR. TCRdb reprocessed the multiplex PCR reads via MiXCR and lists one record per CDR3 protein. Of some 180,000 distinct CDR3 sequences listed, around 17% were seen once; the top ten hold around 48%. Material: blood. The receptors come from a woman in her forties or fifties with Graves' hyperthyroidism.

This clonotype was detected once. A single base separates this from a much larger clone, so it may be a read error. The rearrangement links TRBV27 to TRBJ2-1; weak D call: TRBD2 (6 bases). The V end was cut by 2 bases, the J end by 10 bases, with 12 bases between. The germline CDR1 and CDR2 sequences are MNHEY and SMNVEV (reference sequence). The CDR3 extends over 13 amino acids. The CDR3 sequence: CASSLRLEGEQFF. The CDR3 region has the DNA TGTGCCAGCAGTTTAAGACTAGAAGGCGAGCAGTTCTTC.

This clonotype was seen a handful of times. The gene calls are TRBV10-3 and TRBJ1-1; 11 bases line up with TRBD1. Trimming cost V 5 bases and J 2 bases; bases outside gene matches: 7. The germline V gene has CDR1 ENHRY and CDR2 SYGVKD. The CDR3 is 16 amino acids. The CDR3 loop reads CAISKTGTGGNTEAFF. The CDR3 DNA follows: TGTGCCATCAGTAAAACCGGGACAGGGGGAAACACTGAAGCTTTCTTT.

The chain employs TRBV28 and TRBJ2-3; 9 bases agree with TRBD1. The V and J ends lost 5 bases and 8 bases, in that order; junction bases with no gene match: 14. Germline CDR1 reads MDHEN; CDR2 reads SYDVKM. The CDR3 extends over 16 amino acids. The CDR3 reads CASSLATGTGQGTQYF. CDR3 DNA sequence: TGTGCCAGCAGTCTGGCTACCGGGACAGGGCAGGGTACGCAGTATTTT.

This clonotype was seen a handful of times. The chain is built from TRBV5-1 and TRBJ1-6, with a possible D match to TRBD1 (6 bases). Trimming stripped 2 bases from V and 6 bases from J, with 12 bases between. The germline CDR1 and CDR2 sequences are SGHRS and YFSETQ. This CDR3 is built from 15 residues. The CDR3 region has the DNA TGCGCCAGCAGCTTAGGGGACACGCTTAATTCACCCCTCCACTTT. It yields the protein CASSLGDTLNSPLHF.

The CDR3 reads CAGAGYEQYF. In DNA form, the CDR3 reads TGTGCCGGCGCTGGATACGAGCAGTACTTC. The chain links TRBV19 to TRBJ2-7, with D unclear. Germline lookup yields CDR1 LNHDA and CDR2 SQIVND (reference sequence). This CDR3 contains 10 residues. Trimming took 11 bases from V and 4 from J, leaving 9 bases between them.

There are many counts of this clonotype. The rearrangement links TRBV3-1 to TRBJ2-3, with 7 bases fitting TRBD2. The germline V gene has CDR1 LGHDT and CDR2 YNNKEL (reference sequence). The CDR3 covers 16 residues. V lost 4 bases and J lost 2; bases outside the gene matches: 9. The CDR3 DNA follows: TGTGCCAGCAGCCTCAAGCTAGCGGACCTCACAGATACGCAGTATTTT. This sequence encodes CASSLKLADLTDTQYF.

This clonotype was seen ten or more times. The chain combines TRBV6-1 with TRBJ2-1; D is possibly TRBD2 (6 bases). Trimming removed 6 bases at V and 4 bases at J, with 16 bases between. Germline CDR1 reads MNHNS; CDR2 reads SASEGT. The length of the CDR3 is 15 residues. DNA for the CDR3: TGTGCCAGCAGCGCTAGGATTAGCGGTTACAATGAGCAGTTCTTC. Residues: CASSARISGYNEQFF.

V is TRBV12-3 or TRBV12-4 and J is TRBJ2-1, with 11 bases identical to TRBD2. V gave up 3 bases and J gave up 4 bases; unmatched junction bases: 5. This CDR3 is 16 amino acids long. CDR3 coding DNA: TGTGCCAGCAGTTTTTACGGGACTAGCGGATACAATGAGCAGTTCTTC. It translates to CASSFYGTSGYNEQFF.

Remarks on this clonotype: This sequence may be a read error, since a much larger clone differs from it by one base. The chain has TRBV3-1 and TRBJ2-5; no clear D gene. The CDR3 has 18 amino acids. CDR1 is LGHDT, CDR2 YNNKEL, per germline (reference sequence). Written as DNA, the CDR3 is TGTGCCAGCAGCCAAGAGACTTTACTGGACCTCTTCCAAGAGGCCCAGTACTTC. Protein sequence: CASSQETLLDLFQEAQYF.

There are many counts of this clonotype. The V gene is TRBV3-1, the J gene TRBJ2-1, with a possible D match to TRBD2 (6 bases). This CDR3 contains 14 residues. V was clipped by 3 bases and J by 1 base, with 7 bases between them. CDR1 and CDR2 (germline): LGHDT, YNNKEL (reference sequence). This chain's CDR3 is CASSHAGSYNEQFF. In DNA, the CDR3 is TGTGCCAGCAGCCACGCGGGGTCCTACAATGAGCAGTTCTTC.

The chain recombines TRBV20-1 with TRBJ1-1; unclear D gene. Germline V gives CDR1 DFQATT, CDR2 SNEGSKA (reference sequence). V was cut by 0 bases and J by 1 base, with 9 bases left in between. This CDR3 spans 14 amino acids. CDR3 nucleotide sequence: TGCAGTGCTAGAGATCTCAGTGGGAACACTGAAGCTTTCTTT. This gives the protein CSARDLSGNTEAFF.

This clonotype was counted only a few times. The genes are TRBV4-2 and TRBJ1-2; D is unclear. Looked up from germline, CDR1 is LGHNA and CDR2 is YNFKEQ. CDR3 length: 15 residues. V lost 0 bases to trimming and J lost 4 bases, with 12 bases between them. The CDR3 nucleotides read TGTGCCAGCAGCCAAGATCGGCAGGACTTCTATGGCTACACCTTC. As protein: CASSQDRQDFYGYTF.

This clonotype was seen many times. The J gene is TRBJ1-1, the V gene TRBV20-1, with D possibly matching TRBD1 (5 bases). Trimming pared 8 bases from V and 3 bases from J, leaving 10 bases between. Germline-derived CDR1 and CDR2 are DFQATT and SNEGSKA (reference sequence). The CDR3 spans 11 residues. The CDR3 reads CSTRVHTEAFF. DNA for the CDR3: TGCAGTACCAGGGTCCACACTGAAGCTTTCTTT.

The CDR3 nucleotides are TGTGCCAGCAGTGACAACAATTCACCCCTCCACTTT. This gives the protein CASSDNNSPLHF. The chain uses TRBV6-4 and TRBJ1-6, with no clear D. CDR3 size: 12 residues. The V end was cut by 2 bases, the J end by 7 bases, with 3 bases between. The V gene's germline CDR1 is MRHNA and CDR2 SNTAGT.

This clonotype appeared many times. The genes are TRBV7-9 and TRBJ2-2; no clear D gene. The CDR3 spans 12 residues. V was cut by 2 bases and J by 7 bases, with 5 bases left in between. In germline, CDR1 is SEHNR, CDR2 FQNEAQ (reference sequence). CDR3: CASSLLGGELFF. The DNA of the CDR3 is TGTGCCAGCAGCTTACTGGGCGGGGAGCTGTTTTTT.